The clone carrying this TCR beta chain was seen more than once but under ten times. Its matching antigen is unknown. This specimen belongs to a study of human T cells and chemical hapten exposure. Findings of the study overall: Patch test score rose with PT1 expanded TCR count, significant at thresholds 8, 16 and 32, not 4.

TCRdb redid the calling of the RACE reads with MiXCR, one entry per CDR3 protein. The data show around 330,000 distinct CDR3 sequences, with about 5.4% seen just once and roughly 8.2% held by the top ten. Time point given: pre-sensitization, week 0. Noted treatment: therapeutic diphenylcyclopropenone sensitization with weekly scalp DPC. This TCR was sampled from a woman between 18 and 30 years old with alopecia areata. Some clones in this sample may be carry-over from other donors' samples. The sequences come from whole blood, collected in connection with sensitization to the hapten diphenylcyclopropenone (DPC).

The CDR3 here is CASERTEAFF. The DNA of the CDR3 is TGTGCCAGCGAAAGAACTGAAGCTTTCTTT. The chain combines TRBV2 with TRBJ1-1; D call uncertain. V lost 8 bases and J 5 bases, leaving 6 bases between the germline ends. The CDR3 is 10 amino acids. Germline CDR1 is SNHLY and CDR2 is FYNNEI. Full variable domain (outside the CDR3, taken from reference TRBV2 and TRBJ1-1): EPEVTQTPSHQVTQMGQEVILRCVPISNHLYFYWYRQILGQKVEFLVSFYNNEISEKSEIFDDQFSVERPDGSNFTLKIRSTKLEDSAMYFCASERTEAFFGQGTRLTVV.